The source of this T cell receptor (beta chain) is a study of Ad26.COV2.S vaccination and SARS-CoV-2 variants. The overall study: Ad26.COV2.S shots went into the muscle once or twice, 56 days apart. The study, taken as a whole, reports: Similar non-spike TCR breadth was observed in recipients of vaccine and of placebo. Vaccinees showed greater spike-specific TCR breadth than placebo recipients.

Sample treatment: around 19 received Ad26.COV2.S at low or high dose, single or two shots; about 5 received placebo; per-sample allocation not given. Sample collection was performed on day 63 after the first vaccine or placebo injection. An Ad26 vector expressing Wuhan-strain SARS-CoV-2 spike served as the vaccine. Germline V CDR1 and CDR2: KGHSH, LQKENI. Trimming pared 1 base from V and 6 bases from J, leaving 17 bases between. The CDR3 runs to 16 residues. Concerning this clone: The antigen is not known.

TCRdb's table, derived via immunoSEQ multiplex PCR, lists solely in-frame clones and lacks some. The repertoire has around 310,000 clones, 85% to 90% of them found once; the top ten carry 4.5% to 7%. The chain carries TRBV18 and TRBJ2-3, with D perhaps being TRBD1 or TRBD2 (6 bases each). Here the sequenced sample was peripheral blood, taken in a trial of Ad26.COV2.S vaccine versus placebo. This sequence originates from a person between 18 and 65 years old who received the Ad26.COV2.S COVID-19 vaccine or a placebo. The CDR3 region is CASSPLGGLSADTQYF. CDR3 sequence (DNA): TGTGCCAGCTCACCACTGGGGGGCTTGAGCGCGGATACGCAGTATTTT.